This T cell receptor beta chain appears in the sequencing data of a study of blood T cells in healthy people across ages. In the case of this clonotype: The target antigen is unknown. This may come from a read error, since a much larger clone is one base off.

A second roughly 6 to 11 cycle PCR used barcoded and J-beta primers. A template-switch adaptor containing 12 random nucleotides labeled each cDNA molecule. TCRdb recomputed calls from the 5' RACE reads with MiXCR, one row per CDR3 protein. The sample holds 1.5 million to 2 million distinct CDR3 sequences, 25% to 30% seen once. Overall study findings and caveats: Researchers judged that diversity estimates from one million T cells fell short of true values. More naive CD4+ cells and higher diversity marked long-lived donors relative to aged donors.

This clonotype was obtained from a young woman in good health. Specimen: blood.

CDR3 sequence reads: CASSQVGTGPTNEQYF. CDR3 in DNA: TGCGCCAGCAGCCAAGTGGGCACAGGACCGACCAATGAGCAGTACTTC. The J gene is TRBJ2-5, the V gene TRBV4-1; a possible D gene is TRBD1 (5 bases). Trimming removed 1 base at V and 11 bases at J, with 23 bases between. The CDR3 sequence is 16 residues long. The germline V gene encodes CDR1 MGHRA and CDR2 YSYEKL.